This entry is about one T cell receptor beta chain. Sequencing was performed with immunoSEQ multiplex PCR; in TCRdb, only in-frame clones are kept and a portion is missing. This repertoire shows 100,000 to 120,000 clones, over 85% found once; its top ten account for about 0.28%. These data come from a study of OX40 agonist ivuxolimab in advanced cancers. The sequenced sample was CD4+ or CD8+ T cells sorted from blood, obtained in a trial of the OX40 agonist ivuxolimab. The TCR comes from an adult with an advanced solid tumor such as melanoma, head and neck, liver or kidney cancer.

CDR3: CASSWGRTEAFF. The DNA for the CDR3 is TGTGCCAGCAGTTGGGGTCGGACTGAAGCTTTCTTT. The chain has TRBV6-1 and TRBJ1-1; D is undetermined. Germline CDR1 is MNHNS and CDR2 is SASEGT. V was trimmed by 5 bases and J by 5 bases, leaving 9 bases between them. The CDR3 loop spans 12 amino acids.